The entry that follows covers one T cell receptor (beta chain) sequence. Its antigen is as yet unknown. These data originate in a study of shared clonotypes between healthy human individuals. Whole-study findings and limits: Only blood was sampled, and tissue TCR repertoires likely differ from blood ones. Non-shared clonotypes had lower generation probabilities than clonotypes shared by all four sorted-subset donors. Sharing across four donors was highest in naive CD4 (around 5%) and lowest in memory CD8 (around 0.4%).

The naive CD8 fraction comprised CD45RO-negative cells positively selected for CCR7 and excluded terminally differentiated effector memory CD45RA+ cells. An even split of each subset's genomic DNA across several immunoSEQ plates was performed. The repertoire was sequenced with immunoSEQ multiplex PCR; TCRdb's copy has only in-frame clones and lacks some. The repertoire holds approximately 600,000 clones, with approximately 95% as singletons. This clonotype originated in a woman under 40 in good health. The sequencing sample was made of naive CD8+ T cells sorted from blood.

This chain's CDR3 is CASRWLVGDRAGGYTF. CDR3 DNA: TGTGCCAGCAGGTGGTTGGTGGGGGACAGGGCCGGTGGCTACACCTTC. The V gene is TRBV28, the J gene TRBJ1-2, with TRBD1 identical over 9 bases. Germline V gives CDR1 MDHEN, CDR2 SYDVKM. The CDR3 loop spans 16 amino acids. Trimming at V came to 6 bases and at J to 7 bases, leaving 15 bases not matched to a gene.